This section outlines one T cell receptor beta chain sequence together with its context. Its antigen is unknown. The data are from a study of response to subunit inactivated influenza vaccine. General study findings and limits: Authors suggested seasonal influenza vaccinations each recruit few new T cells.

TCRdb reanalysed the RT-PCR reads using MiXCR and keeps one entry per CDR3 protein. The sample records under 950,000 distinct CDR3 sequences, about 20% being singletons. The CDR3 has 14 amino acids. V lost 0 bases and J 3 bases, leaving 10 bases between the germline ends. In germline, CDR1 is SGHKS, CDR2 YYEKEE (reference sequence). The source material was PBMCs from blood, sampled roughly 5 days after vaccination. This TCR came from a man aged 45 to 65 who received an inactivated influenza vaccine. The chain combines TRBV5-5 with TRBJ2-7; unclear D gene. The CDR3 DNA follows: TGTGCCAGCAGCTTGGATTTCCGACGCTACGAGCAGTACTTC. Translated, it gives CASSLDFRRYEQYF. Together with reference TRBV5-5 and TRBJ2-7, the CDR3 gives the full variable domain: DAGVTQSPTHLIKTRGQQVTLRCSPISGHKSVSWYQQVLGQGPQFIFQYYEKEERGRGNFPDRFSARQFPNYSSELNVNALLLGDSALYLCASSLDFRRYEQYFGPGTRLTVT.